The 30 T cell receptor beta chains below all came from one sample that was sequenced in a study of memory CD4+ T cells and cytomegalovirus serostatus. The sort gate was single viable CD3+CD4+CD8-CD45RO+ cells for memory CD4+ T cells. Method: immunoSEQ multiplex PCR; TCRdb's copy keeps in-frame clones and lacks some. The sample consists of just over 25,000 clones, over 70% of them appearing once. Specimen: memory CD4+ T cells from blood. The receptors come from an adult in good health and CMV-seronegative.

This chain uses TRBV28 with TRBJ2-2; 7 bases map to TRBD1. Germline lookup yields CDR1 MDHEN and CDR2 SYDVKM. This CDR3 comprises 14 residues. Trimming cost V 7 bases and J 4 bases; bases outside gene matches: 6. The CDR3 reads CASIPGTATGELFF. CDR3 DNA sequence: TGTGCCAGCATCCCCGGGACAGCCACCGGGGAGCTGTTTTTT.

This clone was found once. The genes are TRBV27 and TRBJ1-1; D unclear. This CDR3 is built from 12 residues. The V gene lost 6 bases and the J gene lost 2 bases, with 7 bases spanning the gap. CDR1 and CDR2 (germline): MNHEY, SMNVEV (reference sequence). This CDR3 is CASRHQNTEAFF. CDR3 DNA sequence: TGTGCCAGCAGACATCAAAACACTGAAGCTTTCTTT.

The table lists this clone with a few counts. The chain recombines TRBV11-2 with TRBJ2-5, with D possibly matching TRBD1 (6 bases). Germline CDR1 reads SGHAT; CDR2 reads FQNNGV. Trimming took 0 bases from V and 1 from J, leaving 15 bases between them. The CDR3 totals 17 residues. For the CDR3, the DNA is TGTGCCAGCAGCTTAGATGGGGGTGGGGGCCTCCAAGAGACCCAGTACTTC. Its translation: CASSLDGGGGLQETQYF.

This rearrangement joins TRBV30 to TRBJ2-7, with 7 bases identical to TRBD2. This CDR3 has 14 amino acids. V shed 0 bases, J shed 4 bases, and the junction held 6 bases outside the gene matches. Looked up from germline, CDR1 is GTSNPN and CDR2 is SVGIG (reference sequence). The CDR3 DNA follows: TGTGCCTGGAGTGTAAAGGGAGGGACTTACGAGCAGTACTTC. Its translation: CAWSVKGGTYEQYF. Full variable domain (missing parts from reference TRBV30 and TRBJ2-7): SQTIHQWPATLVQPVGSPLSLECTVEGTSNPNLYWYRQAAGRGLQLLFYSVGIGQISSEVPQNLSASRPQDRQFILSSKKLLLSDSGFYLCAWSVKGGTYEQYFGPGTRLTVT.

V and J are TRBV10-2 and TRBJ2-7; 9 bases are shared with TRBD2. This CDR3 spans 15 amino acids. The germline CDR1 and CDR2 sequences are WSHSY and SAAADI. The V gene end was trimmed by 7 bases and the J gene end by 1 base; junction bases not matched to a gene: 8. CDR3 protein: CASTERLAGSYEQYF. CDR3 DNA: TGCGCCAGCACCGAAAGGCTAGCGGGATCCTACGAGCAGTACTTC.

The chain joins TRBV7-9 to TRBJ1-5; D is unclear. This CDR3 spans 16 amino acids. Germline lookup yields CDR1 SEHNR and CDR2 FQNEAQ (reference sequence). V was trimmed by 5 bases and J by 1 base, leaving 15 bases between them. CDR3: CASSTHGIWSNQPQHF. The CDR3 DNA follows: TGTGCCAGCAGCACCCACGGGATTTGGAGCAATCAGCCCCAGCATTTT.

In nucleotides, the CDR3 is TGTGCCAGCAGCGTAGTTGTAGGGACAGGTATAAATGAGCAGTTCTTC. Protein product: CASSVVVGTGINEQFF. The rearrangement joins TRBV9 to TRBJ2-1; 8 bases line up with TRBD1. The CDR3 sequence is 16 residues long. Germline CDR1 reads SGDLS; CDR2 reads YYNGEE. Trimming took 0 bases from V and 7 from J; bases not matched to a gene: 9.

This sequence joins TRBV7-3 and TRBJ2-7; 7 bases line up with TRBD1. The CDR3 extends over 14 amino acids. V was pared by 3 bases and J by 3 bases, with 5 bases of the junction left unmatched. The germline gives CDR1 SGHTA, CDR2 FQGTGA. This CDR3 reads CASSFSGGNYEQYF. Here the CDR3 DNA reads TGTGCCAGCAGCTTCTCAGGGGGTAACTACGAGCAGTACTTC. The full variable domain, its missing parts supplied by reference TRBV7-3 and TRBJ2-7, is GAGVSQTPSNKVTEKGKYVELRCDPISGHTALYWYRQSLGQGPEFLIYFQGTGAADDSGLPNDRFFAVRPEGSVSTLKIQRTERGDSAVYLCASSFSGGNYEQYFGPGTRLTVT.

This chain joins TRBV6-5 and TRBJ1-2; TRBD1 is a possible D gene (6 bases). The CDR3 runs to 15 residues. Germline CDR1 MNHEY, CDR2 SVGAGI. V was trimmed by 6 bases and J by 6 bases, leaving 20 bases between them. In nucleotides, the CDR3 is TGTGCCAGCAGCGGACAGTCAGCTTCCCGCCATGGCTACACCTTC. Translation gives CASSGQSASRHGYTF.

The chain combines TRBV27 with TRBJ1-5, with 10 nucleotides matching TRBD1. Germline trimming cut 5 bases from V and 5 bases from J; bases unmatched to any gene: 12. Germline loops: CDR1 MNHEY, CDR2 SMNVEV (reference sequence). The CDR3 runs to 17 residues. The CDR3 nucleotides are TGTGCCAGCAGTCCCCTTGGCGGACAGGGGGGGTATCAGCCCCAGCATTTT. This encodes CASSPLGGQGGYQPQHF.

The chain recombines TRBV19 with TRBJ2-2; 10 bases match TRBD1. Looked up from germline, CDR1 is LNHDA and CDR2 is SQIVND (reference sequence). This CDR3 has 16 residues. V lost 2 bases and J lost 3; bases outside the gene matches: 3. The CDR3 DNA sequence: TGTGCCAGTAGTATAACCGGGACAGGGGACACCGGGGAGCTGTTTTTT. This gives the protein CASSITGTGDTGELFF.

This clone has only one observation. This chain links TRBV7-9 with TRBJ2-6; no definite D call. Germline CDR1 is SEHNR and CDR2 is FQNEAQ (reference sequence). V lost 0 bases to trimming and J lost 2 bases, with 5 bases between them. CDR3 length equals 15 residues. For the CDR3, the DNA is TGTGCCAGCAGCTTAGCCCCCCCTGGGGCCAACGTCCTGACTTTC. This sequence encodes CASSLAPPGANVLTF.

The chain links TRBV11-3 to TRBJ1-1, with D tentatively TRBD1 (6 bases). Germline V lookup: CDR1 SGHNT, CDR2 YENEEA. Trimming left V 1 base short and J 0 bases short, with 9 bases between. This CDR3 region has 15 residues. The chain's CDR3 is CASSLGDTMNTEAFF. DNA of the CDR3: TGTGCCAGCAGCTTAGGGGACACCATGAACACTGAAGCTTTCTTT.

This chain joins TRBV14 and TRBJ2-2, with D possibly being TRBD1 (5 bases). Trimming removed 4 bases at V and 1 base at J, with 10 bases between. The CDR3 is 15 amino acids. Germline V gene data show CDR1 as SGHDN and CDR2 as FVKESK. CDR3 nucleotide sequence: TGTGCCAGCAGCCGGCGGCAGGGGAACACCGGGGAGCTGTTTTTT. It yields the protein CASSRRQGNTGELFF. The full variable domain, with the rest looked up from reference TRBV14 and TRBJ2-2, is EAGVTQFPSHSVIEKGQTVTLRCDPISGHDNLYWYRRVMGKEIKFLLHFVKESKQDESGMPNNRFLAERTGGTYSTLKVQPAELEDSGVYFCASSRRQGNTGELFFGEGSRLTVL.

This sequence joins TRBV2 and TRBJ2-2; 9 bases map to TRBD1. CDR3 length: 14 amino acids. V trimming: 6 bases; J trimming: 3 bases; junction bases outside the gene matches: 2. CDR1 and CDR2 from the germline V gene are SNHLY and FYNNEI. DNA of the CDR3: TGTGCCAGCAGGGGACAGGGTGACACCGGGGAGCTGTTTTTT. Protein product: CASRGQGDTGELFF. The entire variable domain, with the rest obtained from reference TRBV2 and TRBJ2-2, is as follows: EPEVTQTPSHQVTQMGQEVILRCVPISNHLYFYWYRQILGQKVEFLVSFYNNEISEKSEIFDDQFSVERPDGSNFTLKIRSTKLEDSAMYFCASRGQGDTGELFFGEGSRLTVL.

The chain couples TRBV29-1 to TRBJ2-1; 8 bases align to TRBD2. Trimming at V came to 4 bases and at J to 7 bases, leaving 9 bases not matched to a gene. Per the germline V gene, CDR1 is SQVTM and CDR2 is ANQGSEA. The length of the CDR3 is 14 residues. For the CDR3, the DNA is TGCAGCGTTGGCCTACTAGCGGATGAAAATGAGCAGTTCTTC. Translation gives CSVGLLADENEQFF.

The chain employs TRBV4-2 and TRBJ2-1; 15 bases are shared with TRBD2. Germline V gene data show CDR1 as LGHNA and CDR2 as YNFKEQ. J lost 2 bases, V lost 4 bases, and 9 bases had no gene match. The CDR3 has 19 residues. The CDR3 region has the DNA TGTGCCAGCAGCCGCATCGAGGGACTAGCGGGAGGCACCTACAATGAGCAGTTCTTC. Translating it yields CASSRIEGLAGGTYNEQFF.

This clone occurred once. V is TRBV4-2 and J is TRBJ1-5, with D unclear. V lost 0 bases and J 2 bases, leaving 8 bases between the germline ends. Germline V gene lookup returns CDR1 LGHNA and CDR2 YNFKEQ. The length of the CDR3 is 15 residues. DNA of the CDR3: TGTGCCAGCAGCCAAGATGGACTGGGCAATCAGCCCCAGCATTTT. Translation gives CASSQDGLGNQPQHF.

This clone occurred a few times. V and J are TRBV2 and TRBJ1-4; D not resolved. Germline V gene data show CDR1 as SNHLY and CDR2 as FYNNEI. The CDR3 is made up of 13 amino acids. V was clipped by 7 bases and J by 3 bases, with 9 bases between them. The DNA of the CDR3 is TGTGCCAGCACTATCCAGGCTAATGAAAAACTGTTTTTT. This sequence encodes CASTIQANEKLFF.

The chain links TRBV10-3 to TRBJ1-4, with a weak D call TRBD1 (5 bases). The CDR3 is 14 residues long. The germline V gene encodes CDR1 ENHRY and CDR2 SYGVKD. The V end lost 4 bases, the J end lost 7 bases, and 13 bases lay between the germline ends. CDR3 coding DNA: TGTGCCATCAGTGTGGAGGGGCGGGGTGAAAAACTGTTTTTT. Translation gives CAISVEGRGEKLFF.

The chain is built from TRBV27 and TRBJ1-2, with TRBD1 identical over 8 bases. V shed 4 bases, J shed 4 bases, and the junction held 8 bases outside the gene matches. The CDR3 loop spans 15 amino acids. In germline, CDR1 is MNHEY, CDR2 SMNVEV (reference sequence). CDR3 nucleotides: TGTGCCAGCAGTTCGACAGGGGACTTAGTCTATGGCTACACCTTC. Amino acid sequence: CASSSTGDLVYGYTF.

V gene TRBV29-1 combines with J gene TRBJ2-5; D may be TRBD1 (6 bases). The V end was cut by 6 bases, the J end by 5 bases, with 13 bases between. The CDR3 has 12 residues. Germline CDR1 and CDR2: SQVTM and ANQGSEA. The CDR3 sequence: CSVYRVGETQYF. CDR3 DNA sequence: TGCAGCGTGTACAGGGTAGGCGAGACCCAGTACTTC.

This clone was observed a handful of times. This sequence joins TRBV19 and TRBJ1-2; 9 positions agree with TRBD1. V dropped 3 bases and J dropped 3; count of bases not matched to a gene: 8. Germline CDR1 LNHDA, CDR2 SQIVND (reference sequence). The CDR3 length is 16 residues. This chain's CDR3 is CASSILTGGLDYGYTF. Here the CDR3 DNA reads TGTGCCAGTAGTATTTTGACAGGGGGGCTTGACTATGGCTACACCTTC.

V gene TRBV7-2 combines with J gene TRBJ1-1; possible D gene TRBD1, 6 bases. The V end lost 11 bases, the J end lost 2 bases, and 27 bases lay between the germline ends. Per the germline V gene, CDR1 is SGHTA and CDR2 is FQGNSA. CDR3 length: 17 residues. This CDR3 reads CAVTNKGGGGRNTEAFF. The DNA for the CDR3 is TGTGCCGTGACTAATAAGGGGGGGGGTGGCCGAAACACTGAAGCTTTCTTT.

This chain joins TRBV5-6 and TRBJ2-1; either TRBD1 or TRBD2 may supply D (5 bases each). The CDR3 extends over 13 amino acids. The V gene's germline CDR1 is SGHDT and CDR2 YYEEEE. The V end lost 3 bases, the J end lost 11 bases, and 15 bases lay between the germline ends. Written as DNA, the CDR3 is TGTGCCAGCAGCTCTACGGCCGGGGCTCAGCAGTTCTTC. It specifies CASSSTAGAQQFF.

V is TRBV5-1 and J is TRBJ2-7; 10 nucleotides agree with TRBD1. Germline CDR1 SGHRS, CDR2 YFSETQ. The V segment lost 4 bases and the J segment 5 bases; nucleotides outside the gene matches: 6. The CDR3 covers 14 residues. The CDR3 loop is CASSQGDRGNEQYF. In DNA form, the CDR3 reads TGCGCCAGCAGCCAGGGGGACAGGGGCAACGAGCAGTACTTC. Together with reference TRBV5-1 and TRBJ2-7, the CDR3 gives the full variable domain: KAGVTQTPRYLIKTRGQQVTLSCSPISGHRSVSWYQQTPGQGLQFLFEYFSETQRNKGNFPGRFSGRQFSNSRSEMNVSTLELGDSALYLCASSQGDRGNEQYFGPGTRLTVT.

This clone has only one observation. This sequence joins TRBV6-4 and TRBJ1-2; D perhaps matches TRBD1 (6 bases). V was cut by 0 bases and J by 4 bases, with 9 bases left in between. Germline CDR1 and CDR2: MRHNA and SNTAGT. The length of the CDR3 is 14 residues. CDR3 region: CASSDSLDSYGYTF. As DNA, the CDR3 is TGTGCCAGCAGTGACTCGTTGGACAGCTATGGCTACACCTTC.

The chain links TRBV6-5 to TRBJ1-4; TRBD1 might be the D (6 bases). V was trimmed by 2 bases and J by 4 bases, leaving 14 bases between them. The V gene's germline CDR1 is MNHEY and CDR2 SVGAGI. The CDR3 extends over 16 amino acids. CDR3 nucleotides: TGTGCCAGCAGTTACCGGACCGGGACAAATAATGAAAAACTGTTTTTT. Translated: CASSYRTGTNNEKLFF.

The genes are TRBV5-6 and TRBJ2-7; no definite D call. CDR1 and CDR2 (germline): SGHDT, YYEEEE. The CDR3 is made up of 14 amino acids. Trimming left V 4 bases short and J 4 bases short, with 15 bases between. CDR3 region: CASSAYYQRYEQYF. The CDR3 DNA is TGTGCCAGCAGCGCGTACTATCAAAGATACGAGCAGTACTTC.

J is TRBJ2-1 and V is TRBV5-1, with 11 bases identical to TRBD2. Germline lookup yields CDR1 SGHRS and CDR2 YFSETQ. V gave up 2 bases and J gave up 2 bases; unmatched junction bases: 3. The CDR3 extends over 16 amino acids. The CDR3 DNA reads TGCGCCAGCAGCTTCCTAGCGGGAGGAGCCTACAATGAGCAGTTCTTC. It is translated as CASSFLAGGAYNEQFF.